This T cell receptor (beta chain) was sequenced in a study of CD8+ T cells in alopecia areata. Germline V gene data show CDR1 as MGHDK and CDR2 as SYGVNS. V shed 3 bases and J shed 7 bases, with 7 bases lying between them. CDR3 length: 12 residues. Following extraction, RNA underwent reverse transcription to cDNA, which served as the sequencing template. Repertoires were generated with immunoSEQ multiplex PCR, while TCRdb's copy carries only in-frame clones and drops some. The sample has around 200,000 clones; about three fifths are singletons. Treatment: oral pan-JAK inhibitor, 5-10 mg twice daily. Both CD4+ and CD8+ T cells were separated by sorting PBMCs.

The specimen comprised CD4+ T cells sorted from blood, sampled at week 4, from a patient treated with tofacitinib. This chain connects TRBV25-1 to TRBJ2-1; D might be TRBD2 (5 bases). The receptor was derived from a human donor with alopecia areata. DNA of the CDR3: TGTGCCAGCAGTGATCGGGGAAATGAGCAGTTCTTC. This sequence encodes CASSDRGNEQFF.